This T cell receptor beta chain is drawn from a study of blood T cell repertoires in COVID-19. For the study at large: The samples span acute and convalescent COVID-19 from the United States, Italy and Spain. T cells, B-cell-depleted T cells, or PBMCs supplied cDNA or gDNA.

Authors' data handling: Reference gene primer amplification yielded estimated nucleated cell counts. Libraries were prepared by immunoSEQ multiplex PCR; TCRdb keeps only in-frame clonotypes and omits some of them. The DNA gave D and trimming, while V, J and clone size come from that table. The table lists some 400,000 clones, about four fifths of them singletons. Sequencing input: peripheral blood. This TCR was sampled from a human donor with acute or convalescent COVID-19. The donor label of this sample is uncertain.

The CDR3 nucleotides are TGTGCCAGCTCACCACTCCCGGAGGCCTACGAGCAGTACTTC. Its translation is CASSPLPEAYEQYF. V and J are TRBV18 and TRBJ2-7; tentatively, D is TRBD2 (5 bases). The V gene lost 1 base and the J gene lost 2 bases, with 9 bases spanning the gap. The CDR3 is 14 amino acids. Germline V gene data show CDR1 as KGHSH and CDR2 as LQKENI.